Included here is one TCR beta chain sequence, with context. The CDR3 length is 14 residues. Trimming left V 3 bases short and J 3 bases short, with 9 bases between. Germline V gene lookup returns CDR1 SGHRS and CDR2 YFSETQ. Original data processing: Amplification of reference gene primers was used by the study to estimate nucleated cell counts. Assay used: immunoSEQ multiplex PCR; TCRdb lists only in-frame clones, some missing. Clone size and the V and J calls come from that table; the DNA yielded D and trimming. Here the sample spans approximately 260,000 clones, approximately 82% being singletons. This sample is drawn from a study of blood T cell repertoires in COVID-19. Across the study: Donors in the United States, Italy and Spain gave samples during acute or convalescent COVID-19. The analysed material was cDNA or gDNA that came from T cells, B-cell-depleted T cells, or PBMCs.

This sequence originates from an elderly woman with active or convalescent COVID-19. The sequencing input was peripheral blood. The rearrangement uses TRBV5-1 and TRBJ1-4; D possibly corresponds to TRBD1 (6 bases). In nucleotides, the CDR3 is TGCGCCAGCAGCTCGGACAGCTCTAATGAAAAACTGTTTTTT. Protein: CASSSDSSNEKLFF.